Listed here is a single TCR beta chain. This clonotype showed up just a few times. Its antigen is still unknown. No quality values exist for individual bases; no much larger clone is one base distant. This record belongs to a study of T-cell memory formation after mild COVID-19 (dated by TCRdb to about 2021). With regard to the full study: TCR sequence clusters from the two donors were largely donor specific. In a couple of donors, T-cell clones that expanded and contracted after mild COVID-19 were followed by sequencing TCRalpha and TCRbeta repertoires longitudinally. Two young, previously healthy adult volunteers made up the cohort, one male and one female. Overall results and qualifications from the work: The study covered only two mild cases, and larger cohorts including severe cases with pre-infection samples were considered necessary. SARS-CoV-2 specificity was not confirmed for the second-wave clones peaking on day 37. Contracting CD4+ clones appeared mostly in the CM and EM memory subsets, whereas CD8+ clones were enriched in EMRA. Some responding clones were found in pre-infection memory, which suggests that pre-existing cross-reactive memory T cells took part in the SARS-CoV-2 response. Clones contracting from day 15 to 85 had balanced CD4/CD8 phenotypes, while a second wave expanding from day 15 to 37 was biased towards CD4+.

PBMCs were isolated by Ficoll-Paque density gradient centrifugation. Sequencing used an Illumina NovaSeq 6000. TCRalpha and TCRbeta cDNA libraries were constructed by 5'RACE with constant-segment primers, with sample barcodes and unique molecular identifiers being introduced. RNA was extracted from every sample with Trizol reagent. Library amplification was performed in two PCR steps, and a second sample barcode and Illumina TruSeq adapters were introduced in the second step. Sequencing of libraries was performed on an Illumina NovaSeq with 2 x 150 bp paired-end reads. The authors' analysis ran thus. With migec v1.2.7, reads were demultiplexed and then collapsed into UMI-guided consensus sequences. Using mixcr v2.1.11, the UMI consensuses were aligned to TRA and TRB V and J templates and assembled into clonotypes. Clonotypes were classified as expanded or contracted when called significant by both edgeR and NoisET, with noise models trained on biological replicates. For edgeR calls, the thresholds were a false discovery rate-adjusted p below 0.01 and a log2 fold-change of 1. PCA with hierarchical clustering of max-normalized trajectories of the 1000 most abundant clonotypes was used as exploratory dynamics analysis. Each responding clone was given a CD4 or CD8 phenotype based on the CD4+ and CD8+ repertoires, which had been sequenced separately. TCRdb took the public reads, trimmed them with fastp at Q25, ran MiXCR for clone calling and kept in-frame beta chains. Entries that share a CDR3 protein sequence are merged under the most common genes and DNA. The V and J calls, along with clone size, are taken from TCRdb and not from the paper's own processing. The sample table lists around 300,000 distinct CDR3 sequences, more than 13% of them with a count of one. In total, the top ten clones hold around 20% of the sample.

Including the terminal cysteine and phenylalanine, the CDR3 comprises 15 residues. Only the CDR3 DNA is retained, 45 bases long and in frame from the first base. CDR1 and CDR2 (SGHRS, YFSETQ) derive from the germline V gene. V is pared back by 0 bases and J by 1 base, with 8 bases lying between the germline termini. The chain employs TRBV5-1 and TRBJ1-5; the D region possibly corresponds to TRBD1 (6 bases align). The clonotype originates from a man younger than 35 who had mild COVID-19 (a few samples of this study predate the infection). The sample titles of this study are shuffled in the database, so cell type and time point are left out; the donor was told from shared clones. The material sequenced was PBMCs or a T cell subset sorted from them (not recorded which). The bases read TGCGCCAGCAGCTTGGCAGGGGAGAGCAATCAGCCCCAGCATTTT. Its protein product is CASSLAGESNQPQHF.